Sequencing of this TCR beta chain was carried out in a study of T cells after yellow fever vaccination. Study-wide results and caveats: Booster samples showed a return of most primary-vaccination clones (approximately 95% CD4, around 88% CD8).

Concerning this clonotype itself: Antigen unknown.

Universal primer sites and UMIs were introduced during 5'RACE template-switching synthesis of TCR cDNA. In TCRdb, the 5' RACE reads were re-called with MiXCR into one record per CDR3 protein. This table has 100,000 to 150,000 distinct CDR3 sequences, 7.5% to 10% appearing once. V was pared by 3 bases and J by 6 bases, with 11 bases between. Germline CDR1 SGHVS, CDR2 FNYEAQ. CDR3 size: 14 residues. The genes are TRBV7-6 and TRBJ2-2, with D perhaps TRBD2 (6 bases). This sequence originates from a man younger than 35 who received the YFV17D yellow fever vaccine. The source was CD8+ T cells sorted from PBMCs, collected on the day of the yellow fever booster vaccination. CDR3 loop: CASSFSAGPGELFF. The CDR3 DNA is TGTGCCAGCAGCTTTAGTGCGGGGCCCGGGGAGCTGTTTTTT. The entire variable domain, with the rest obtained from reference TRBV7-6 and TRBJ2-2, is as follows: GAGVSQSPRYKVTKRGQDVALRCDPISGHVSLYWYRQALGQGPEFLTYFNYEAQQDKSGLPNDRFSAERPEGSISTLTIQRTEQRDSAMYRCASSFSAGPGELFFGEGSRLTVL.